The rows below give T cell receptor beta chains drawn from one sample of a study of Graves' ophthalmopathy and Graves' hyperthyroidism. TCRdb itself ran the multiplex PCR reads through MiXCR, one entry per CDR3 protein. The sample includes about 550,000 distinct CDR3 sequences, approximately 35% of them seen just once. Sequenced: peripheral blood or thyroid tissue (not recorded which). These receptors were obtained from an adult man with Graves' hyperthyroidism. CDR3s include the opening cysteine and the closing phenylalanine or tryptophan. A D gene is named only where the DNA matches it firmly. Not every row has a clone size; where given, it reads once, few, many or a size class.

abundance: -
v_gene: TRBV7-9
d_gene: -
j_gene: TRBJ1-4
CDR3aa: CASSLASGTVKLFF
CDR3nt: TGTGCCAGCAGCTTAGCTTCGGGGACGGTAAAACTGTTTTTT

abundance: many
v_gene: TRBV7-9
d_gene: -
j_gene: TRBJ1-2
CDR3aa: CASSLVAGTNYGYTF
CDR3nt: TGTGCCAGCAGCTTAGTGGCCGGAACTAACTATGGCTACACCTTC

abundance: -
v_gene: TRBV5-6
d_gene: -
j_gene: TRBJ1-1
CDR3aa: CASSLSQTGRAFF
CDR3nt: TGTGCCAGCAGCTTGTCTCAGACAGGACGGGCTTTCTTT

abundance: -
v_gene: TRBV7-9
d_gene: TRBD1
j_gene: TRBJ2-5
CDR3aa: CASTRGTGARETQYF
CDR3nt: TGTGCCAGCACCCGGGGGACAGGGGCGAGAGAGACCCAGTACTTC

abundance: few
v_gene: TRBV12-5
d_gene: TRBD1
j_gene: TRBJ2-7
CDR3aa: CASGLRLGTAYYEQYF
CDR3nt: TGTGCTAGTGGTTTGCGACTTGGGACAGCTTACTACGAGCAGTACTTC

abundance: -
v_gene: TRBV7-9
d_gene: -
j_gene: TRBJ2-1
CDR3aa: CASSFGGGYNEQFF
CDR3nt: TGTGCCAGCAGCTTCGGGGGCGGGTACAATGAGCAGTTCTTC

abundance: -
v_gene: TRBV10-3
d_gene: TRBD1
j_gene: TRBJ1-2
CDR3aa: CAISDGRGLNYGYTF
CDR3nt: TGTGCCATCAGTGATGGGAGGGGGCTGAACTATGGCTACACCTTC

abundance: -
v_gene: TRBV2
d_gene: -
j_gene: TRBJ1-5
CDR3aa: CASRQTNQPQHF
CDR3nt: TGTGCCAGCAGACAGACTAATCAGCCCCAGCATTTT

abundance: many
v_gene: TRBV29-1
d_gene: -
j_gene: TRBJ2-6
CDR3aa: CSVASGANVLTF
CDR3nt: TGCAGCGTTGCTTCAGGGGCCAACGTCCTGACTTTC

abundance: many
v_gene: TRBV7-9
d_gene: -
j_gene: TRBJ1-1
CDR3aa: CASSQADRRENTEAFF
CDR3nt: TGTGCCAGCAGCCAAGCTGACAGGCGGGAGAACACTGAAGCTTTCTTT

abundance: -
v_gene: TRBV7-6
d_gene: -
j_gene: TRBJ2-7
CDR3aa: CASSILRDSEQYF
CDR3nt: TGTGCCAGCAGCATCCTCCGGGACTCGGAGCAGTACTTC

abundance: many
v_gene: TRBV20-1
d_gene: -
j_gene: TRBJ1-3
CDR3aa: CSAREGGTGNTIYF
CDR3nt: TGCAGTGCTAGAGAGGGGGGAACTGGAAACACCATATATTTT

abundance: many
v_gene: TRBV13
d_gene: TRBD1
j_gene: TRBJ1-1
CDR3aa: CASSFSRGRTEAFF
CDR3nt: TGTGCCAGCAGCTTTTCCAGGGGGCGAACTGAAGCTTTCTTT

abundance: -
v_gene: TRBV20-1
d_gene: -
j_gene: TRBJ1-1
CDR3aa: CSADGRATTEAFF
CDR3nt: TGCAGTGCTGATGGACGGGCGACCACTGAAGCTTTCTTT

abundance: many
v_gene: TRBV29-1
d_gene: -
j_gene: TRBJ1-3
CDR3aa: CSVTLPGPGGNTIYF
CDR3nt: TGCAGCGTAACTTTGCCGGGACCAGGGGGAAACACCATATATTTT

abundance: few
v_gene: TRBV20-1
d_gene: -
j_gene: TRBJ2-3
CDR3aa: CSARGVRGGTQYF
CDR3nt: TGCAGTGCTAGAGGGGTGAGAGGAGGGACGCAGTATTTT

abundance: -
v_gene: TRBV7-3
d_gene: -
j_gene: TRBJ1-2
CDR3aa: CASSLGQLRSSPTF
CDR3nt: TGTGCCAGCAGCCTTGGACAGCTCCGATCCTCGCCCACCTTC

abundance: -
v_gene: TRBV15
d_gene: TRBD1
j_gene: TRBJ1-4
CDR3aa: CATRRQGASNEKLFF
CDR3nt: TGTGCCACCAGACGCCAGGGGGCCTCTAATGAAAAACTGTTTTTT

abundance: many
v_gene: TRBV19
d_gene: -
j_gene: TRBJ1-2
CDR3aa: CASSIGLPTGYTF
CDR3nt: TGTGCCAGTAGTATAGGCCTCCCCACGGGCTACACCTTC

abundance: -
v_gene: TRBV10-3
d_gene: -
j_gene: TRBJ1-5
CDR3aa: CAISEQGGGRSNQPQHF
CDR3nt: TGTGCCATCAGTGAGCAAGGAGGGGGTAGAAGCAATCAGCCCCAGCATTTT

abundance: once
v_gene: TRBV29-1
d_gene: -
j_gene: TRBJ2-5
CDR3aa: CSLFGIQETQYF
CDR3nt: TGCAGCCTTTTTGGCATCCAAGAGACCCAGTACTTC

abundance: many
v_gene: TRBV20-1
d_gene: TRBD2
j_gene: TRBJ2-5
CDR3aa: CSAREAGGQETQYF
CDR3nt: TGCAGTGCTAGAGAGGCGGGGGGACAAGAGACCCAGTACTTC

abundance: -
v_gene: TRBV7-2
d_gene: -
j_gene: TRBJ2-7
CDR3aa: CASSLGSGDLYEQYF
CDR3nt: TGTGCCAGCAGCTTGGGTTCAGGGGACCTCTACGAGCAGTACTTC